This TCR beta chain appears in the sequencing data of a study of OX40 agonist ivuxolimab in advanced cancers. Profiled with immunoSEQ multiplex PCR; TCRdb holds only in-frame clones, not every one. The profile shows tens of thousands of clones, nearly 85% of them singletons. Sequences were derived from CD4+ or CD8+ T cells sorted from blood, sampled in a trial of the OX40 agonist ivuxolimab. This TCR came from an adult with an advanced solid tumor such as melanoma, head and neck, liver or kidney cancer.

This CDR3 is CASSYSTGTRNEQFF. The CDR3, as DNA: TGTGCCAGCAGTTACTCGACAGGGACCCGCAATGAGCAGTTCTTC. J is TRBJ2-1 and V is TRBV6-5, with 7 nucleotides matching TRBD1. Germline V CDR1 and CDR2: MNHEY, SVGAGI. V trimming: 0 bases; J trimming: 6 bases; junction bases outside the gene matches: 5. The CDR3 has 15 residues.